This record covers a single TCR beta chain. Its antigen is as yet unknown. 5'RACE template switching produced TCR cDNA carrying a universal primer site and UMIs. TCRdb independently ran MiXCR on the 5' RACE reads; one entry per CDR3 protein. The top ten clones hold around 3% of a sample with around 340,000 distinct CDR3 sequences, around an eighth of them seen once. The record originates from a study of T cells after yellow fever vaccination. The CDR3 is 14 residues long. Losses at the gene ends were 6 bases for V and 7 bases for J; bases not matched to a gene: 5. Overall study findings and caveats: Abundant bulk-derived clonotypes could contaminate FACS-sorted repertoires.

The starting material was CD4+ T cells sorted from PBMCs, obtained 15 days after the yellow fever booster vaccination. The J gene is TRBJ1-6, the V gene TRBV12-3 or TRBV12-4; 8 bases are shared with TRBD1. The sequence was collected from a man in his late teens or twenties who received the YFV17D yellow fever vaccine. The CDR3 here is CASSETGANSPLHF. CDR3 sequence (DNA): TGTGCCAGCAGCGAGACAGGGGCCAATTCACCCCTCCACTTT.